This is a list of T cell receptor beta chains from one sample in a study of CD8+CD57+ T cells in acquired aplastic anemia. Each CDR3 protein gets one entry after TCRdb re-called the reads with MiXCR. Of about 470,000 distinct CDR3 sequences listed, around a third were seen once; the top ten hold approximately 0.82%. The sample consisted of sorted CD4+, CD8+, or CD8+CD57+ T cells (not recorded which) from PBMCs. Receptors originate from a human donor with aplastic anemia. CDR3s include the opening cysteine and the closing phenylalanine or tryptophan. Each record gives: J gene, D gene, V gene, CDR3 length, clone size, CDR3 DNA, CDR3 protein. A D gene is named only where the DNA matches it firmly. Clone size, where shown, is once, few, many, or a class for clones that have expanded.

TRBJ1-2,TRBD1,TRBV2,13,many,TGTGCCAGCAGCTTCGGACAGGGGGTTGGCTACACCTTC,CASSFGQGVGYTF
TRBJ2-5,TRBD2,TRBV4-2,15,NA,TGTGCCAGCAGCCATCCTAGCGGGAGTAGGGAGACCCAGTACTTC,CASSHPSGSRETQYF
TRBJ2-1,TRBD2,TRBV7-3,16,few,TGTGCCAGCAGCTTAGGATTAGCGGGGGGGCGGACTGAGCAGTTCTTC,CASSLGLAGGRTEQFF
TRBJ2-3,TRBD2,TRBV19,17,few,TGTGCCAGCAGCAAACGCGTAGCGGGAGGTAGCACAGATACGCAGTATTTT,CASSKRVAGGSTDTQYF
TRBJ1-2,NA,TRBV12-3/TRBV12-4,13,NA,TGTGCCAGCAACAACGGGGGGGTTAGTGGCTACACCTTC,CASNNGGVSGYTF
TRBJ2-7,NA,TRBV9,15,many,TGTGCCAGCAGCGTCTCGGGGACCAGAACCTACGAGCAGTACTTC,CASSVSGTRTYEQYF
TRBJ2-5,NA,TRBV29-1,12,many,TGCAGCGTTGGACACGGGCAAGAGACCCAGTACTTC,CSVGHGQETQYF
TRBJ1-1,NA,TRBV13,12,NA,TGTGCCAGCAGATACAGGAACACTGAAGCTTTCTTT,CASRYRNTEAFF
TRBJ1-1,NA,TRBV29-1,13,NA,TGTGCCAGCTCTCCAGGACCGCAATTAGAAGCTTTCTTT,CASSPGPQLEAFF
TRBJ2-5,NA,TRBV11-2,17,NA,TGTGCCAGCAGCCCGAGGCTGGGGGAAAGGTGGCAAGAGACCCAGTACTTC,CASSPRLGERWQETQYF
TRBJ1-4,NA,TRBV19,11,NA,TGTGCCAGTAGTATCGGGAGGAAACTGTTTTTT,CASSIGRKLFF
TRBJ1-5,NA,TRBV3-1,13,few,TGTGCCAGCAGCCAAGAAAGCAATCAGCCCCAGCATTTT,CASSQESNQPQHF
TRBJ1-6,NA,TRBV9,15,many,TGTGCCAGCAGCGTGGGCAGGGGAAGGAATTCACCCCTCCACTTT,CASSVGRGRNSPLHF
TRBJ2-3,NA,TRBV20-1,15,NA,TGCAGTGCTCTGCCGGGACGGATGAGCACAGATACGCAGTATTTT,CSALPGRMSTDTQYF
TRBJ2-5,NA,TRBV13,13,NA,TGTGCCAGCAGCTTAGGCCCGTGGGAGACCCAGTACTTC,CASSLGPWETQYF
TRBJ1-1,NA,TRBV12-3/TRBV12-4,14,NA,TGTGCCAGCAGTGACCCGACCGGGGGCACTGAAGCTTTCTTT,CASSDPTGGTEAFF
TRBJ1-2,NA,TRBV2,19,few,TGTGCCAGCAGTCCCCGTTCGTGGCCCTCTTTCTGGGTGAACTATGGCTACACCTTC,CASSPRSWPSFWVNYGYTF
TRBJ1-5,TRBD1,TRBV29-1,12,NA,TGCAGCGACAGGGGCTACAATCAGCCCCAGCATTTT,CSDRGYNQPQHF
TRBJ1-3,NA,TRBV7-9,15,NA,TGTGCCAGCAGCCCCGACACAGTGTTCGGAAACACCATATATTTC,CASSPDTVFGNTIYF
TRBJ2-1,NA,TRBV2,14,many,TGTGCCAGCACGAACCTACCCTCCTACAATGAGCAGTTCTTC,CASTNLPSYNEQFF
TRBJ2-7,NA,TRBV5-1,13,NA,TGTGCCAGCAGTTTGGGGACCCTCTACGAGCAGTACTTC,CASSLGTLYEQYF
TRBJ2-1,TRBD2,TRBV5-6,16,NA,TGTGCCAGCAGCTGGGGGCGGGGGGTAATTGTCAATGAGCAGTTCTTC,CASSWGRGVIVNEQFF
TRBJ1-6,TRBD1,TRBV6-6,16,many,TGTGCCAGCAGTTACTCGAAGGGGACAGGGGATTCACCCCTCCACTTT,CASSYSKGTGDSPLHF
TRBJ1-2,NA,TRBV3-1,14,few,TGTGCCAGCAGCCGGACAATCGATTCCCACGGCTACACCTTC,CASSRTIDSHGYTF
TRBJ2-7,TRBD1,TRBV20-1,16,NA,TGCAGTGCTACGGAAAAACAACAGGGGGGTTCCTACGAGCAGTACTTC,CSATEKQQGGSYEQYF